This record looks at one T cell receptor (beta chain) sequence and its context. These data originate in a study of cytomegalovirus exposure and HLA in healthy donors. PCR employed 60 Vbeta and 13 Jbeta primers. TCRdb's copy holds only in-frame clones and misses some; the assay was immunoSEQ multiplex PCR. The data contain just under 70,000 clones, about 81% of them seen just once; the ten biggest clones take up about 6.8%. The TCR was taken from a human donor in good health. Sequences were obtained from PBMCs.

CDR3 coding DNA: TGTGCCAGCAGCTTAGAGTTCGTCGGGGCCCAGTACTTC. Its protein product is CASSLEFVGAQYF. The V and J genes are TRBV7-7 and TRBJ2-5; D perhaps matches TRBD2 (5 bases). Trimming shortened V by 1 base and J by 9 bases, and 12 bases separated the two germline ends. This CDR3 has 13 amino acids. Germline CDR1 SSHAT, CDR2 FNYEAQ (reference sequence). The full variable domain, rest sourced from reference TRBV7-7 and TRBJ2-5, is GAGVSQSPRYKVTKRGQDVTLRCDPISSHATLYWYQQALGQGPEFLTYFNYEAQPDKSGLPSDRFSAERPEGSISTLTIQRTEQRDSAMYRCASSLEFVGAQYFGPGTRLLVL.